The 20 T cell receptor beta chains below all came from one sample that was sequenced in a study of OX40 agonist ivuxolimab in advanced cancers. Sequencing used immunoSEQ multiplex PCR; TCRdb keeps in-frame clones, though not all of them. The top ten hold approximately 3.5% of the sample, which has about 58,000 clones, 88% seen once. Material: CD4+ or CD8+ T cells sorted from blood, obtained in a trial of the OX40 agonist ivuxolimab. These receptors all stem from an adult with an advanced solid tumor such as melanoma, head and neck, liver or kidney cancer.

The chain has TRBV11-3 and TRBJ2-2, with 9 bases aligning to TRBD2. V lost 8 bases and J lost 4; bases outside the gene matches: 8. CDR3 length: 15 amino acids. Germline V gene data show CDR1 as SGHNT and CDR2 as YENEEA. CDR3 in amino acids: CASPRGAGGTGELFF. The DNA for the CDR3 is TGTGCCAGCCCTAGGGGAGCGGGAGGCACCGGGGAGCTGTTTTTT.

This clone was observed a handful of times. The gene calls are TRBV7-6 and TRBJ1-5, with 8 nucleotides matching TRBD1. There are 13 residues in the CDR3. V lost 5 bases to trimming and J lost 4 bases; unmatched junction nucleotides: 1. CDR1 SGHVS and CDR2 FNYEAQ come from the germline V gene. Here the CDR3 DNA reads TGTGCCAGCAGCGGGACAGGAAATCAGCCCCAGCATTTT. It encodes CASSGTGNQPQHF.

This clone was seen a few times. The chain has TRBV5-4 and TRBJ1-1; D ambiguous. CDR1 and CDR2 (germline): SGHNT, YYREEE (reference sequence). The CDR3 loop spans 11 amino acids. Trimming removed 4 bases from V and 1 base from J, with 2 bases in between. CDR3 in DNA: TGTGCCAGCAGCCAGAACACTGAAGCTTTCTTT. Amino acids: CASSQNTEAFF.

The rearrangement joins TRBV11-2 to TRBJ2-3; D unresolved. This CDR3 spans 13 amino acids. Germline V lookup: CDR1 SGHAT, CDR2 FQNNGV. V lost 3 bases, J lost 6 bases, and 10 bases lay in between. CDR3 in DNA: TGTGCCAGCAGCTTCCGAACGGCGGATACGCAGTATTTT. Translated, it gives CASSFRTADTQYF.

This chain uses TRBV28 with TRBJ2-7, with 8 bases identical to TRBD2. V shed 5 bases, J shed 2 bases, and the junction held 14 bases outside the gene matches. The CDR3 has 17 amino acids. Germline V gene sequence: CDR1 MDHEN, CDR2 SYDVKM. The CDR3 protein is CASSTTETSGYTYEQYF. In nucleotides, the CDR3 is TGTGCCAGCAGTACTACGGAAACTAGCGGTTATACCTACGAGCAGTACTTC.

The V call is TRBV6-5, the J call TRBJ2-7; 12 positions match TRBD1. The CDR3 is 15 amino acids. CDR1 and CDR2 from the germline V gene are MNHEY and SVGAGI. Losses at the gene ends were 2 bases for V and 9 bases for J; bases not matched to a gene: 8. The CDR3 protein is CASSYGGTGGQVQYF. The CDR3 DNA follows: TGTGCCAGCAGTTACGGGGGGACAGGGGGCCAAGTGCAGTACTTC.

This chain joins TRBV5-4 and TRBJ1-2; a possible D gene is TRBD1 (5 bases). Germline V gene data show CDR1 as SGHNT and CDR2 as YYREEE (reference sequence). The CDR3 runs to 15 residues. Trimming took off 2 bases at V and 0 bases at J, with 11 bases between the two ends. The CDR3 DNA reads TGTGCCAGCAGCTTTATCGGGACGGCTAACTATGGCTACACCTTC. Its protein is CASSFIGTANYGYTF.

The rearrangement uses TRBV2 and TRBJ2-5, with 8 bases matching TRBD1. In germline, CDR1 is SNHLY, CDR2 FYNNEI. The CDR3 spans 13 residues. Trimming at V came to 4 bases and at J to 2 bases, leaving 0 bases not matched to a gene. Here the CDR3 reads CASSGQGQETQYF. CDR3 DNA: TGTGCCAGCAGTGGACAGGGGCAAGAGACCCAGTACTTC.

This clone was detected only once. The chain links TRBV7-8 to TRBJ2-1, with a possible D match to TRBD2 (5 bases). Per the germline V gene, CDR1 is SGHVS and CDR2 is FQNEAQ. The CDR3 has 16 amino acids. Trimming shortened V by 1 base and J by 4 bases, and 14 bases separated the two germline ends. CDR3 protein: CASSLVPAEPYNEQFF. In nucleotides, the CDR3 is TGTGCCAGCAGCTTAGTTCCAGCGGAGCCTTACAATGAGCAGTTCTTC.

The chain couples TRBV10-3 to TRBJ2-7; the match to TRBD2 covers 11 bases. The CDR3 totals 16 residues. Trimming at V came to 2 bases and at J to 2 bases, leaving 5 bases not matched to a gene. CDR1 is ENHRY and CDR2 is SYGVKD in the germline V gene. CDR3 protein: CAISEVTSGTPYEQYF. In DNA, the CDR3 is TGTGCCATCAGTGAGGTGACTAGCGGGACCCCCTACGAGCAGTACTTC.

The rearrangement links TRBV2 to TRBJ2-7; D gene ambiguous. CDR3 length equals 15 residues. V was trimmed by 3 bases and J by 0 bases, leaving 12 bases between them. The germline V gene encodes CDR1 SNHLY and CDR2 FYNNEI. The CDR3 nucleotides are TGTGCCAGCAGTGATGAGCAGTTAAGCTCCTACGAGCAGTACTTC. This encodes CASSDEQLSSYEQYF.

The V and J genes are TRBV5-1 and TRBJ2-2, with 12 bases matching TRBD2. With V trimmed by 4 bases and J by 10 bases, 14 bases remained unmatched. This CDR3 is 17 amino acids long. Germline-derived CDR1 and CDR2 are SGHRS and YFSETQ. Here the CDR3 reads CASSQIALTSGREELFF. CDR3 DNA: TGCGCCAGCAGCCAAATAGCACTGACTAGCGGGAGAGAGGAGCTGTTTTTT.

The rearrangement uses TRBV10-3 and TRBJ1-1, with D tentatively TRBD1 (5 bases). The CDR3 has 13 amino acids. The germline V and J ends were trimmed by 6 bases and 4 bases, with 12 bases remaining between them. Germline loops: CDR1 ENHRY, CDR2 SYGVKD. The CDR3 protein is CAIRWEGATEAFF. CDR3 in DNA: TGTGCCATCAGATGGGAAGGGGCCACTGAAGCTTTCTTT.

The chain is built from TRBV7-8 and TRBJ1-1; a possible D gene is TRBD1 (5 bases). The CDR3 is 14 residues long. Trimming took off 5 bases at V and 0 bases at J, with 10 bases between the two ends. Germline V gene data show CDR1 as SGHVS and CDR2 as FQNEAQ. CDR3 protein: CASSPVGVNTEAFF. CDR3 sequence (DNA): TGTGCCAGCAGCCCCGTGGGGGTGAACACTGAAGCTTTCTTT.

The J gene is TRBJ1-3, the V gene TRBV28; TRBD1 might be the D (5 bases). This CDR3 is 15 amino acids long. Germline CDR1 MDHEN, CDR2 SYDVKM. The V end lost 1 base, the J end lost 1 base, and 8 bases lay between the germline ends. DNA of the CDR3: TGTGCCAGCAGTTTATCGACAGCTTCTGGAAACACCATATATTTT. Protein product: CASSLSTASGNTIYF.

The rearrangement uses TRBV28 and TRBJ2-1, with D maybe TRBD2 (5 bases). Looked up from germline, CDR1 is MDHEN and CDR2 is SYDVKM. Trimming took off 6 bases at V and 5 bases at J, with 14 bases between the two ends. This CDR3 spans 14 amino acids. This CDR3 reads CASSRGGGDNEQFF. The CDR3 DNA sequence: TGTGCCAGCAGCCGCGGAGGCGGTGACAATGAGCAGTTCTTC.

This chain joins TRBV28 and TRBJ2-7; D gene ambiguous. The CDR3 totals 11 residues. Trimming cost V 5 bases and J 3 bases, with 5 bases left between them. The germline V gene encodes CDR1 MDHEN and CDR2 SYDVKM. CDR3 coding DNA: TGTGCCAGCAGTACCAACTACGAGCAGTACTTC. Protein: CASSTNYEQYF.

This clone was counted a single time. The chain has TRBV7-9 and TRBJ2-2; D assignment may be TRBD1 or TRBD2 (5 bases each). This CDR3 region has 15 residues. V was cut by 6 bases and J by 6 bases, with 17 bases left in between. Germline assignment: CDR1 SEHNR and CDR2 FQNEAQ (reference sequence). The CDR3 sequence: CASRTGTVGSGELFF. The DNA for the CDR3 is TGTGCCAGCAGGACCGGGACGGTGGGATCCGGGGAGCTGTTTTTT.

The CDR3 reads CASSDWGGDTQYF. In nucleotides, the CDR3 is TGTGCCAGCAGTGACTGGGGAGGGGATACGCAGTATTTT. This chain connects TRBV6-4 to TRBJ2-3; 7 nucleotides line up with TRBD2. The ends lost 1 base at V and 6 bases at J; junction bases unmatched: 1. Per the germline V gene, CDR1 is MRHNA and CDR2 is SNTAGT. This CDR3 contains 13 residues.

This chain connects TRBV7-3 to TRBJ2-2; D is unclear. The germline gives CDR1 SGHTA, CDR2 FQGTGA. The length of the CDR3 is 16 residues. V was trimmed by 1 base and J by 4 bases, leaving 13 bases between them. The CDR3 reads CASSLMSAAFTGELFF. The CDR3 DNA reads TGTGCCAGCAGCTTAATGTCGGCGGCCTTCACCGGGGAGCTGTTTTTT.